This T cell receptor (beta chain) was identified during a study of identical twins. Each CDR3 protein gets one entry after TCRdb re-called the 5' RACE reads with MiXCR. Of some 1,600,000 distinct CDR3 sequences listed, around a third are singletons. The CDR3 extends over 16 amino acids. Germline CDR1 is SGHRS and CDR2 is YFSETQ. The V segment lost 3 bases and the J segment 4 bases; nucleotides outside the gene matches: 5. The sequenced sample was cord blood. The rearrangement uses TRBV5-1 and TRBJ2-2, with 11 bases aligning to TRBD2. This receptor was obtained from a newborn girl in good health. The DNA for the CDR3 is TGCGCCAGCAGCTCACTAGCGGGAGCAGGCACCGGGGAGCTGTTTTTT. Protein product: CASSSLAGAGTGELFF.